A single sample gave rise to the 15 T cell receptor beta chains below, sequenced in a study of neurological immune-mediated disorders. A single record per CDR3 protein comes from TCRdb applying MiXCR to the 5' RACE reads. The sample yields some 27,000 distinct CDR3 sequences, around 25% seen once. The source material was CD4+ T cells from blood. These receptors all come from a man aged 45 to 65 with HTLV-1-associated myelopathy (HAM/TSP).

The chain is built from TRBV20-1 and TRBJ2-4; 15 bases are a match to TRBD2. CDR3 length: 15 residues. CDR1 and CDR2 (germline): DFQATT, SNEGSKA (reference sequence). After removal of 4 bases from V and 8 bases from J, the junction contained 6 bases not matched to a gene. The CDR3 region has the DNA TGCAGTGCTAAGGGGACTAGCGGGAGGTCGGACATTCAGTACTTC. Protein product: CSAKGTSGRSDIQYF.

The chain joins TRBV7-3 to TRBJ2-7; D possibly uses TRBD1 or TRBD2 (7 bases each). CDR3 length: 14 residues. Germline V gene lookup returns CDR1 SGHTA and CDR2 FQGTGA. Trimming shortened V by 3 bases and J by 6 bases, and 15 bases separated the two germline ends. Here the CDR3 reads CASSFEGAGAEQYF. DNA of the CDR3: TGTGCCAGCAGCTTCGAGGGGGCGGGGGCCGAGCAGTACTTC.

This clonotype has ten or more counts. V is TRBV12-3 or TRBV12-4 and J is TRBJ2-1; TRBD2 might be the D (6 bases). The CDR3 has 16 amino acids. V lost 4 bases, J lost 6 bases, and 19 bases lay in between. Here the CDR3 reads CASSSRSGRLGNEQFF. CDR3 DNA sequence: TGTGCCAGCAGTTCCCGTTCCGGGAGATTAGGCAATGAGCAGTTCTTC.

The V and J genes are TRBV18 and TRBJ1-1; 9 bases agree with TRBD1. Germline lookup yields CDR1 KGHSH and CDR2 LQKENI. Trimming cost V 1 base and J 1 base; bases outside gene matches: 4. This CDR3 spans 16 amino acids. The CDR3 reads CASSPRQGETNTEAFF. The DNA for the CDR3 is TGTGCCAGCTCACCACGACAGGGGGAAACGAACACTGAAGCTTTCTTT.

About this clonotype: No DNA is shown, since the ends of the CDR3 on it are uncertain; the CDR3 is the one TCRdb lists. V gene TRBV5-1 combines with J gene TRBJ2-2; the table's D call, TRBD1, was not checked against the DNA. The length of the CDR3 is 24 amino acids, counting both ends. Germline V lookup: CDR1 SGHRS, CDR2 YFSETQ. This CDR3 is CASSFYDSYNEQFFGPGVTGELFF.

In nucleotides, the CDR3 is TGTGCCAGCAGCGACAGTCTAGCGGGGTTCCAAGAGACCCAGTACTTC. This gives the protein CASSDSLAGFQETQYF. This chain connects TRBV3-1 to TRBJ2-5; 9 bases map to TRBD2. The germline gives CDR1 LGHDT, CDR2 YNNKEL (reference sequence). The CDR3 length is 16 residues. V trimming: 5 bases; J trimming: 1 base; junction bases outside the gene matches: 8.

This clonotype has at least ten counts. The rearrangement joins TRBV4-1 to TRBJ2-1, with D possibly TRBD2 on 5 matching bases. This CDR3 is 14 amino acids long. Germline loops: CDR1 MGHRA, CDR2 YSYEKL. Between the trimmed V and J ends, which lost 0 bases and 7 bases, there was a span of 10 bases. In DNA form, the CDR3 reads TGCGCCAGCAGCCAAGATCCGGGCGGGAATGAGCAGTTCTTC. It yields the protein CASSQDPGGNEQFF.

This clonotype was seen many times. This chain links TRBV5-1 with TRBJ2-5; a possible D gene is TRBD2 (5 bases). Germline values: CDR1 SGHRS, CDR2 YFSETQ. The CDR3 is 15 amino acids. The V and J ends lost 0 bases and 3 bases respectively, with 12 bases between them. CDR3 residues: CASSLGTGREETQYF. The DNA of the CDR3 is TGCGCCAGCAGCTTGGGGACTGGGAGAGAAGAGACCCAGTACTTC.

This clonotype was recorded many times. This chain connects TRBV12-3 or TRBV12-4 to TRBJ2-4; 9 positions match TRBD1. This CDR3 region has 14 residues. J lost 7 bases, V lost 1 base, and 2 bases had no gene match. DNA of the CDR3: TGTGCCAGCAGTTTAGGGGGGACAGGGAACATTCAGTACTTC. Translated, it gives CASSLGGTGNIQYF.

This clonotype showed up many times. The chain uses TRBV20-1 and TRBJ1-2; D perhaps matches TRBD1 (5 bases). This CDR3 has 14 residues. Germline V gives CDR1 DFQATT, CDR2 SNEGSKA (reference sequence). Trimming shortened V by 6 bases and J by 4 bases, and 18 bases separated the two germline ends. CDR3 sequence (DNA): TGCAGTGCCCGGGACGGACTACAAGGCTATGGCTACACCTTC. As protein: CSARDGLQGYGYTF.

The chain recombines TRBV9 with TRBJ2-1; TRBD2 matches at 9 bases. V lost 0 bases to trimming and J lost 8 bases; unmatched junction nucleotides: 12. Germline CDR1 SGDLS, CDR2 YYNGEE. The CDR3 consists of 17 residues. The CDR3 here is CASSVGTIAGVGDEQFF. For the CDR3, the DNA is TGTGCCAGCAGCGTAGGGACAATAGCGGGAGTAGGCGATGAGCAGTTCTTC.

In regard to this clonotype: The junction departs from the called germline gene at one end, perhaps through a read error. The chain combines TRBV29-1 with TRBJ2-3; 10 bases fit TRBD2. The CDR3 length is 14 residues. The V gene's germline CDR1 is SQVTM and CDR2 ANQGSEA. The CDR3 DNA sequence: TGCAGCGTTAAGCGGGAGGGCCACACAGATACTCAGTATTTT. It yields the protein CSVKREGHTDTQYF.

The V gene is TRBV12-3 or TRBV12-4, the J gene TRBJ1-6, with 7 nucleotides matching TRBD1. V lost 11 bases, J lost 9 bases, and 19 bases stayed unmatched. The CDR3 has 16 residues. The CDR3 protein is CAVSLGGSVVSSPLHF. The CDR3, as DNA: TGTGCCGTCAGTTTAGGGGGCAGTGTCGTTTCTTCACCCCTCCACTTT.

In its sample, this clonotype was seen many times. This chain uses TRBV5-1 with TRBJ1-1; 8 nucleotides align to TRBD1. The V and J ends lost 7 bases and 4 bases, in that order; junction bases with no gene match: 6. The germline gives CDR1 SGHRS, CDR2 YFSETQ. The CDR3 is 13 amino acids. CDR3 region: CASGRTGLTEAFF. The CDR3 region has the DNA TGCGCCAGCGGTCGGACAGGGCTCACTGAAGCTTTCTTT. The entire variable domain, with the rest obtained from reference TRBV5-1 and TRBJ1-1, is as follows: KAGVTQTPRYLIKTRGQQVTLSCSPISGHRSVSWYQQTPGQGLQFLFEYFSETQRNKGNFPGRFSGRQFSNSRSEMNVSTLELGDSALYLCASGRTGLTEAFFGQGTRLTVV.

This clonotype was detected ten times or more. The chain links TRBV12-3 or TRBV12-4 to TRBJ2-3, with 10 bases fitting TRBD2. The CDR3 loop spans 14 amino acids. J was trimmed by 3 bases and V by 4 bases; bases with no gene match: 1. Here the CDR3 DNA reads TGTGCCAGCAGTTATAGCGGGAGGACAGATACGCAGTATTTT. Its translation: CASSYSGRTDTQYF.